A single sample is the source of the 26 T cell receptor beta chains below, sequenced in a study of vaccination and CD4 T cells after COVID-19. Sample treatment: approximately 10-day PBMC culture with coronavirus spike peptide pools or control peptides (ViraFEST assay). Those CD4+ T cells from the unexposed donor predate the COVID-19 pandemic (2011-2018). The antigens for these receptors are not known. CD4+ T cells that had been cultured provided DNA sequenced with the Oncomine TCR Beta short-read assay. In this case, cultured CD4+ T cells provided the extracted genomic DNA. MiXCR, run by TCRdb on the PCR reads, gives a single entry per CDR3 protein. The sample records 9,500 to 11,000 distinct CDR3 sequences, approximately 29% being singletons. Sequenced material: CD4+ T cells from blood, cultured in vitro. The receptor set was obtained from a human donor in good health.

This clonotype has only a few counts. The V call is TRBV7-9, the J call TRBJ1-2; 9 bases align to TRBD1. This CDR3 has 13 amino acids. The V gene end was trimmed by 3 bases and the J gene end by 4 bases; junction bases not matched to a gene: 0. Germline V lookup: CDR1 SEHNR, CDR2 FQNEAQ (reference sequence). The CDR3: CASSLTGGYGYTF. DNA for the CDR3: TGTGCCAGCAGCTTGACAGGGGGCTATGGCTACACCTTC.

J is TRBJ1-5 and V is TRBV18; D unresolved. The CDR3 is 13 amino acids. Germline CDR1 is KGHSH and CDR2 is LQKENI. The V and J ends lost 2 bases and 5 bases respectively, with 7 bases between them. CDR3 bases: TGTGCCAGCTCACCAGAGAGGGATCAGCCCCAGCATTTT. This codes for CASSPERDQPQHF.

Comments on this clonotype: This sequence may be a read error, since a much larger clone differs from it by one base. The CDR3 DNA reads as TGTGCCAGCGGCTTACAGGGCAGCGATACGCAGTATTTT. Residues: CASGLQGSDTQYF. V gene TRBV7-3 combines with J gene TRBJ2-3; tentative D call: TRBD1 (6 bases). There are 13 residues in the CDR3. Germline V gene lookup returns CDR1 SGHTA and CDR2 FQGTGA.

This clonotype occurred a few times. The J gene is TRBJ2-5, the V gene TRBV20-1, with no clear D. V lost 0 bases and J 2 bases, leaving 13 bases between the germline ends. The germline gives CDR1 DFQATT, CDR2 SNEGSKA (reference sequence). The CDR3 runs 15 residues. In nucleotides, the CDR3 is TGCAGTGCTAGAGATGGGCTTTCACCACAAGAGACCCAGTACTTC. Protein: CSARDGLSPQETQYF.

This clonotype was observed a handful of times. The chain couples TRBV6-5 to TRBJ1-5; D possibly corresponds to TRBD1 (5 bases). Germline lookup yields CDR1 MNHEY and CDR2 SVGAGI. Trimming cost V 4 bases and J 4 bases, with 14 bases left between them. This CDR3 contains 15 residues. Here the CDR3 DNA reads TGTGCCAGCAGTTCAGGGCTCATTAGAAATCAGCCCCAGCATTTT. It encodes CASSSGLIRNQPQHF.

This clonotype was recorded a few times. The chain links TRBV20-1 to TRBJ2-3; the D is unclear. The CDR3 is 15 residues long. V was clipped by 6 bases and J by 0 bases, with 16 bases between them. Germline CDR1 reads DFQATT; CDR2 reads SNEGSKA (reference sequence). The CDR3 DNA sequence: TGCAGTGCAAAGCAGTCTGCTACCAGCACAGATACGCAGTATTTT. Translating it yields CSAKQSATSTDTQYF.

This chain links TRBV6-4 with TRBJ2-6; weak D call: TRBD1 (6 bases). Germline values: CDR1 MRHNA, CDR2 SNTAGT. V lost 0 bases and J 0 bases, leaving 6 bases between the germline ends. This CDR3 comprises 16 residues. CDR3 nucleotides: TGTGCCAGCAGTGACTCAGGGGGCTCTGGGGCCAACGTCCTGACTTTC. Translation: CASSDSGGSGANVLTF.

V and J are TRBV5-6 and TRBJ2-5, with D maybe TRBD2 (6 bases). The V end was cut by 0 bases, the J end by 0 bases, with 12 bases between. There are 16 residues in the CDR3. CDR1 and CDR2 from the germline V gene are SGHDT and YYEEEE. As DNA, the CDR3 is TGTGCCAGCAGCTTGGGACCGGCGGGGTACCAAGAGACCCAGTACTTC. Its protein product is CASSLGPAGYQETQYF.

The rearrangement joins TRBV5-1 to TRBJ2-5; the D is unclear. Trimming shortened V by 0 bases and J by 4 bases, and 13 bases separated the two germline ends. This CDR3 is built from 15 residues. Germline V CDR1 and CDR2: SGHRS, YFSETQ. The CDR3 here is CASSLGGSPGETQYF. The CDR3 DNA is TGCGCCAGCAGCTTGGGAGGCAGCCCAGGAGAGACCCAGTACTTC.

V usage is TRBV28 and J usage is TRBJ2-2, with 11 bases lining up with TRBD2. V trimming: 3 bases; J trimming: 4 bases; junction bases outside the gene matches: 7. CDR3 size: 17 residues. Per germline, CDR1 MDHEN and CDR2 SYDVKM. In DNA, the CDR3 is TGTGCCAGCAGTTTGCCTAGCGGGAGGCCGGGCACCGGGGAGCTGTTTTTT. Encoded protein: CASSLPSGRPGTGELFF.

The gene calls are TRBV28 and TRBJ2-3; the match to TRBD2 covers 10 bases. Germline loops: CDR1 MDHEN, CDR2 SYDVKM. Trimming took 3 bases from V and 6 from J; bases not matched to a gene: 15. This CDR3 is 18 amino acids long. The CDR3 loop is CASSFTLLSAGGWDTQYF. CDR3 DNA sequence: TGTGCCAGCAGTTTTACCCTCCTTTCAGCGGGAGGGTGGGATACGCAGTATTTT.

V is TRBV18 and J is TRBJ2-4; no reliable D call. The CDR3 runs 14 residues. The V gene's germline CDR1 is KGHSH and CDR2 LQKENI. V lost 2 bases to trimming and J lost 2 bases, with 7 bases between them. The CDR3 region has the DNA TGTGCCAGCTCACCAGAGAGGACCAAAAACATTCAGTACTTC. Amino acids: CASSPERTKNIQYF.

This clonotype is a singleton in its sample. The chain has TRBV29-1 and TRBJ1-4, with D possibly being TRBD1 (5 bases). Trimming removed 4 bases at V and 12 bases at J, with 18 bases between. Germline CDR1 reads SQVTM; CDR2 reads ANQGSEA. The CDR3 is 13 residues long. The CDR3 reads CSVGGIEPGELFF. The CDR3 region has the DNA TGCAGCGTTGGGGGGATTGAACCCGGGGAACTGTTTTTT.

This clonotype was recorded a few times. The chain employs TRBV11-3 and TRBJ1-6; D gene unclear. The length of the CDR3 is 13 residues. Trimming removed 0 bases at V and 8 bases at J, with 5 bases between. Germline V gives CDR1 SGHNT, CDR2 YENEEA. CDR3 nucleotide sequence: TGTGCCAGCAGCTTAGATGCGGATTCACCCCTCCACTTT. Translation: CASSLDADSPLHF.

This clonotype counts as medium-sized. This chain's CDR3 is CASSSPGQPYNEQFF. As DNA, the CDR3 is TGTGCCAGCAGCTCCCCGGGACAGCCCTACAATGAGCAGTTCTTC. The chain combines TRBV7-3 with TRBJ2-1, with TRBD1 matching 7 bases. The CDR3 length is 15 residues. Germline lookup yields CDR1 SGHTA and CDR2 FQGTGA. V was pared by 4 bases and J by 2 bases, with 5 bases of the junction left unmatched.

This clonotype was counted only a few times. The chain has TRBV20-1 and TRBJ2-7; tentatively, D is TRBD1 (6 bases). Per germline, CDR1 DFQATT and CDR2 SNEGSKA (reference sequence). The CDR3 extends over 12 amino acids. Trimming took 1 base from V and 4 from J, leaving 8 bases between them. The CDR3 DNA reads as TGCAGTGCTAGAGGTCAGGGGTACGAGCAGTACTTC. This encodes CSARGQGYEQYF.

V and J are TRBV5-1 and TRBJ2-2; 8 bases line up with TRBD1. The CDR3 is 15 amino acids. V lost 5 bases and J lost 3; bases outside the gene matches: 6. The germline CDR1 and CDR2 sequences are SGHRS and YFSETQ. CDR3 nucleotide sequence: TGCGCCAGCAGACATTACAGGGGGGACACCGGGGAGCTGTTTTTT. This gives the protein CASRHYRGDTGELFF.

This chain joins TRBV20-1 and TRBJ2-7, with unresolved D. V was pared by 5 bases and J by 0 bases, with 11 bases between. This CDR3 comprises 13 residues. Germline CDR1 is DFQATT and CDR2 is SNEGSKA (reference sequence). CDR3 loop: CSALRGASYEQYF. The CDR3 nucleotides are TGCAGTGCTCTTAGAGGAGCCTCCTACGAGCAGTACTTC.

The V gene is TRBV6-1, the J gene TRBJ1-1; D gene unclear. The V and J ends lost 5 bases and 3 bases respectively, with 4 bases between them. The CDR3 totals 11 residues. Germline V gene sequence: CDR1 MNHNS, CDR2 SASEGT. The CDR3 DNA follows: TGTGCCAGCAGTCGTGACACTGAAGCTTTCTTT. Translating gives CASSRDTEAFF.

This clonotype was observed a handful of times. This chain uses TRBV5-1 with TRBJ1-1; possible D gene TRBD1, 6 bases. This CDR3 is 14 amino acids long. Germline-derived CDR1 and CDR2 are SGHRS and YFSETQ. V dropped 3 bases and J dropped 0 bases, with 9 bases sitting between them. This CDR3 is CASSSGQMNTEAFF. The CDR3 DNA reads TGCGCCAGCAGCTCAGGACAGATGAACACTGAAGCTTTCTTT. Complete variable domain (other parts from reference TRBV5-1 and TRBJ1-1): KAGVTQTPRYLIKTRGQQVTLSCSPISGHRSVSWYQQTPGQGLQFLFEYFSETQRNKGNFPGRFSGRQFSNSRSEMNVSTLELGDSALYLCASSSGQMNTEAFFGQGTRLTVV.

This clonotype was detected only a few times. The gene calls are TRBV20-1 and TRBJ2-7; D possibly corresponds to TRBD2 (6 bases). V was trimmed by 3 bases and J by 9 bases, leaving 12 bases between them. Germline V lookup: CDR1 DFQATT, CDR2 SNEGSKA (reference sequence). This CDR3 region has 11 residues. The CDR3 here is CSASGGIWQYF. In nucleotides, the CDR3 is TGCAGTGCTAGTGGGGGGATTTGGCAGTACTTC.

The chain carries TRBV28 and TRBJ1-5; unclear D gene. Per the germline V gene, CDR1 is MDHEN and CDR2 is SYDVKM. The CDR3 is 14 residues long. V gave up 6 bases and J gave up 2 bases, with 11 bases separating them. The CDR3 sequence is CASSSTAGNQPQHF. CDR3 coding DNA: TGTGCCAGCAGCTCGACCGCCGGCAATCAGCCCCAGCATTTT.

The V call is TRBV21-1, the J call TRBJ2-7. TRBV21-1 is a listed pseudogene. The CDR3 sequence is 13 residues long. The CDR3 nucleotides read TGTGCCAGCGGTCTAGGGAGCTTTTACGAGCAGTACTTC. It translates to CASGLGSFYEQYF.

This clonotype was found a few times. The CDR3 nucleotides read TGTGCCAGCAGTTCCCAGGGGGCGAGCCAGTACTTC. Translated: CASSSQGASQYF. The genes are TRBV6-5 and TRBJ2-5; the match to TRBD1 covers 8 bases. J gave up 10 bases and V 4 bases, and 5 bases lay outside the gene matches. Germline CDR1 is MNHEY and CDR2 is SVGAGI. The CDR3 contains 12 residues.

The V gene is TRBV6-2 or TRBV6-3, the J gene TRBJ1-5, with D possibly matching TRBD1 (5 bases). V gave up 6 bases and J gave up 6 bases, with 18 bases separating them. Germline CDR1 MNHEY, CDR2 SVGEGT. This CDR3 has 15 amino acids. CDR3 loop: CASSHRTARGQPQHF. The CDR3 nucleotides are TGTGCCAGCAGCCACCGGACTGCAAGGGGTCAGCCCCAGCATTTT.

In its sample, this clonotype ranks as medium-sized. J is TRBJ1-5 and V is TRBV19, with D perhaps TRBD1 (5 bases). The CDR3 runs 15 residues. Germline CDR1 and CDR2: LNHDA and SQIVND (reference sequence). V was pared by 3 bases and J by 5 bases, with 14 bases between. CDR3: CASSIRGRGDQPQHF. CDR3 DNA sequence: TGTGCCAGTAGTATTCGGGGACGGGGCGATCAGCCCCAGCATTTT.